The TCR beta chain described here comes from a study of T cell repertoires in cytomegalovirus infection. Study background: Both a matching HLA type and CMV infection were indicated by public TCR beta signatures. Findings of the study overall: Using cumulative public TCR beta family frequency, the authors identified those who carried CMV together with the relevant HLA. Predominance within the ex vivo response was attributable to HLA-C-restricted CMV-specific TCR beta clonotypes.

Via MiXCR, TCRdb re-called the reads, giving one row per CDR3 protein. Of 560,000 or so distinct CDR3 sequences in the sample, approximately 17% were seen once. This clonotype appeared a few times. Its antigen is unidentified. CDR1 and CDR2 (germline): LGHNT, FRNRAP. This CDR3 has 15 residues. Trimming removed 7 bases from V and 5 bases from J, with 21 bases in between. V gene TRBV12-5 combines with J gene TRBJ2-7; D possibly corresponds to TRBD1 (7 bases). What was sequenced was CD8+ T cells from PBMCs. The source of this sequence is a human donor in good health (CMV status not recorded). Some clones in this sample may be carry-over from other donors' samples. For the CDR3, the DNA is TGTGCTAGTGACCAGGGGGGACACTTAGGCCACGAGCAGTACTTC. Encoded protein: CASDQGGHLGHEQYF.